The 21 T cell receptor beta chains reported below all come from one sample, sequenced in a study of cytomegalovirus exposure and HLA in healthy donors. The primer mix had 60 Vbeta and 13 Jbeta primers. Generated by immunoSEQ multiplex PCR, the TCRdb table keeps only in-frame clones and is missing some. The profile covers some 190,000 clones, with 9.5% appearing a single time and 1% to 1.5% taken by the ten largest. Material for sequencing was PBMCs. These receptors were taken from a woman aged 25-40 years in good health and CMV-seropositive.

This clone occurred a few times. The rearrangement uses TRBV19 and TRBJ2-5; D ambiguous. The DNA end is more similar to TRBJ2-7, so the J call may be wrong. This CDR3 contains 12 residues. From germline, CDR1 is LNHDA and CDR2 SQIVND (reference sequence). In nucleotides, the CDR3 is TGTGCCAGTAGTGACTGGGGCTACGAGCAGTACTTC. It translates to CASSDWGYEQYF.

The CDR3 loop reads CASSHNLGQGGEQYF. The DNA of the CDR3 is TGTGCCAGCAGTCACAACTTAGGACAGGGTGGGGAGCAGTACTTC. The V gene is TRBV14, the J gene TRBJ2-7; 8 bases are shared with TRBD1. Trimming removed 6 bases from V and 7 bases from J; junction bases left unmatched: 14. The V gene's germline CDR1 is SGHDN and CDR2 FVKESK. The CDR3 consists of 15 residues.

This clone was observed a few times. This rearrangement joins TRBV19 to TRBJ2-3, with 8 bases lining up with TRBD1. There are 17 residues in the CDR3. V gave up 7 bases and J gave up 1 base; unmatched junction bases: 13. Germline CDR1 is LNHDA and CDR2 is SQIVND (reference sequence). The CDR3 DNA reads TGTGCCAGTAAGGTCCAGGGGGCTGGTGGCCGCACAGATACGCAGTATTTT. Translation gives CASKVQGAGGRTDTQYF. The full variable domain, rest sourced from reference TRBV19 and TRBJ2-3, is DGGITQSPKYLFRKEGQNVTLSCEQNLNHDAMYWYRQDPGQGLRLIYYSQIVNDFQKGDIAEGYSVSREKKESFPLTVTSAQKNPTAFYLCASKVQGAGGRTDTQYFGPGTRLTVL.

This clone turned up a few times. The CDR3 here is CAIQDRGNYGYTF. The CDR3 region has the DNA TGTGCCATCCAAGACAGGGGGAACTATGGCTACACCTTC. The V gene is TRBV10-3, the J gene TRBJ1-2; TRBD1 aligns across 9 bases. Germline trimming cut 8 bases from V and 2 bases from J; bases unmatched to any gene: 3. The V gene's germline CDR1 is ENHRY and CDR2 SYGVKD. CDR3 length equals 13 residues.

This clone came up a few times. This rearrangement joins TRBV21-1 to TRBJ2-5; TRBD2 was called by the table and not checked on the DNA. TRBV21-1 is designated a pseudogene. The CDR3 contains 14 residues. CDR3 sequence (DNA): TGTGCCAGCAGCGGTCGCGGCCTCCAAGAGACCCAGTACTTC. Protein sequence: CASSGRGLQETQYF.

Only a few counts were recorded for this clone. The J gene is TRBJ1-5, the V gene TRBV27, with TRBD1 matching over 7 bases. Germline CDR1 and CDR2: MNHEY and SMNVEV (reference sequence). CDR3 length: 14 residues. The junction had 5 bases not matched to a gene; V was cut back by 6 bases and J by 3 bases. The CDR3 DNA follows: TGTGCCAGCAGGACAGGGCTGAACAATCAGCCCCAGCATTTT. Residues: CASRTGLNNQPQHF.

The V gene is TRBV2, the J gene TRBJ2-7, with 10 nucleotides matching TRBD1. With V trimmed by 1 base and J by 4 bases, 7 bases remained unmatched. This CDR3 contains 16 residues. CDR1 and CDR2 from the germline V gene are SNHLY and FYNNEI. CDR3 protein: CASSEGTGGGWYEQYF. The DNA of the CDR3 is TGTGCCAGCAGTGAAGGGACAGGGGGTGGATGGTACGAGCAGTACTTC.

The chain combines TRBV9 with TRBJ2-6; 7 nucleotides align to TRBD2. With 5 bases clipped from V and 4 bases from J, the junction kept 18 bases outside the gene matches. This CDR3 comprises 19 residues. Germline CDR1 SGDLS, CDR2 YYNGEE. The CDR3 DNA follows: TGTGCCAGCAGTCCACGGGGGGAGGTAAGAGTAGAAGGGGCCAACGTCCTGACTTTC. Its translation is CASSPRGEVRVEGANVLTF.

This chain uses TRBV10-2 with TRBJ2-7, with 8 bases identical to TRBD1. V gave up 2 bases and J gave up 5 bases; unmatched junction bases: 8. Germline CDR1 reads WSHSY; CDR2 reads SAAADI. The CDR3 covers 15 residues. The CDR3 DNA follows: TGCGCCAGCAGTGAGCGGACAGGGATTCAGAACGAGCAGTACTTC. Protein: CASSERTGIQNEQYF.

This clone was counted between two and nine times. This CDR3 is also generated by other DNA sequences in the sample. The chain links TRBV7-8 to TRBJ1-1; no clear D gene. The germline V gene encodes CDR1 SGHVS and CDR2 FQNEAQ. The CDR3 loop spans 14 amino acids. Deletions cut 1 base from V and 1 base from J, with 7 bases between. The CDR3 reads CASSLVGRNTEAFF. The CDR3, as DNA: TGTGCCAGCAGCTTAGTGGGCAGGAACACTGAAGCTTTCTTT.

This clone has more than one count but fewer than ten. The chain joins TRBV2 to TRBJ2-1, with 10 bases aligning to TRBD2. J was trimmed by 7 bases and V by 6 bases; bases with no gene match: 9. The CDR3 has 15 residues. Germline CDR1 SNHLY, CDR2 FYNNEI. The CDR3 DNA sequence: TGTGCCAGCAGGGCCGGAAGCGGGAGGGGAAATGAGCAGTTCTTC. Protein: CASRAGSGRGNEQFF.

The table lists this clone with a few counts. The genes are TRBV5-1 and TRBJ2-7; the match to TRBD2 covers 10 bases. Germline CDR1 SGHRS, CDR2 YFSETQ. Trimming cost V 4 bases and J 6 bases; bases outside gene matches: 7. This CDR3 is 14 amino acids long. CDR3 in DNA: TGCGCCAGCAGCCCAGCGGGAGGGCCAGGCGAGCAGTACTTC. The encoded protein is CASSPAGGPGEQYF.

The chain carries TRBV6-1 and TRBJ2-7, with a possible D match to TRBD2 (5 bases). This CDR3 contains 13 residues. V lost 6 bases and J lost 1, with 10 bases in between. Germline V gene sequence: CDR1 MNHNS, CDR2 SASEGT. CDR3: CASSGTRSYEQYF. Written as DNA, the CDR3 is TGTGCCAGCAGCGGTACTAGATCCTACGAGCAGTACTTC.

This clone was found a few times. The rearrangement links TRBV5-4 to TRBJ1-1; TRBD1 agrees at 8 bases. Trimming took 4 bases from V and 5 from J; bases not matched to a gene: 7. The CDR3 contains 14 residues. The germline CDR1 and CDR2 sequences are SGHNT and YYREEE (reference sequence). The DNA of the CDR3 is TGTGCCAGCAGCCCGGACAGGGTCGAGACTGAAGCTTTCTTT. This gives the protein CASSPDRVETEAFF.

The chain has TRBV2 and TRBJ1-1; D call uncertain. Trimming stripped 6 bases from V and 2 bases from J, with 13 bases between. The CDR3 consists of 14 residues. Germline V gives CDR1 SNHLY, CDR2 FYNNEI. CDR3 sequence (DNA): TGTGCCAGCAGATCGACTACCATAAACACTGAAGCTTTCTTT. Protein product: CASRSTTINTEAFF.

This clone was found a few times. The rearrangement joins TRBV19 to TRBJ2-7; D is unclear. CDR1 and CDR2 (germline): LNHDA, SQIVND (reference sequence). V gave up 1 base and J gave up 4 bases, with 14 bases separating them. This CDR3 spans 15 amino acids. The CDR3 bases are TGTGCCAGTAGTATAGCGGCTAGTAGTGGGTACGAGCAGTACTTC. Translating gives CASSIAASSGYEQYF.

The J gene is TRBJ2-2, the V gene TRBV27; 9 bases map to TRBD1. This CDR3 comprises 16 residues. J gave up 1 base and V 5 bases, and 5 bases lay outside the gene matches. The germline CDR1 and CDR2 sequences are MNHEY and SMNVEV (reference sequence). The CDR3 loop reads CASSLRGQGNTGELFF. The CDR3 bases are TGTGCCAGCAGTCTCCGGGGACAGGGGAACACCGGGGAGCTGTTTTTT.

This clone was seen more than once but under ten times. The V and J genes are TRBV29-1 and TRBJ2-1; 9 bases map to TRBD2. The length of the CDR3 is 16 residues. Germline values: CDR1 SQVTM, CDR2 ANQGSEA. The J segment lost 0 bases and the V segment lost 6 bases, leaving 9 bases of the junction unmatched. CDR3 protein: CSVDLVAGVSYNEQFF. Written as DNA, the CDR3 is TGCAGCGTCGACCTCGTAGCGGGAGTCTCCTACAATGAGCAGTTCTTC.

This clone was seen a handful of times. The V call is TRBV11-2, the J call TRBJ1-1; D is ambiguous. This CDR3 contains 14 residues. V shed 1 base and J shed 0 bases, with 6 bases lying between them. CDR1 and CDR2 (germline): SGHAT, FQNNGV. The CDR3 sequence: CASSLVHLNTEAFF. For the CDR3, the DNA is TGTGCCAGCAGCTTAGTACATTTGAACACTGAAGCTTTCTTT.

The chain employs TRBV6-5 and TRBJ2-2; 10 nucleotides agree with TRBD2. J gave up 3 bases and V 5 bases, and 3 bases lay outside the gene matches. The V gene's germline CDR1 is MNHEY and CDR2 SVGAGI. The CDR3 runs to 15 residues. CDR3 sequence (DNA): TGTGCCAGCAGTCTCAGCGGGAGGGACACCGGGGAGCTGTTTTTT. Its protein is CASSLSGRDTGELFF.

The DNA for the CDR3 is TGTGCCAGCAGTCTTGTCAGAGAGCAGTACTTC. Encoded protein: CASSLVREQYF. V is TRBV6-1 and J is TRBJ2-7; D is unclear. The CDR3 covers 11 residues. Germline V gives CDR1 MNHNS, CDR2 SASEGT. V was pared by 5 bases and J by 7 bases, with 9 bases between.